The 20 T cell receptor beta chains below all came from one sample that was sequenced in a study of blood T cells in healthy people across ages. A J-beta primer mix and a sample-barcoded 5' primer were used in a second PCR of about 7 to 11 cycles. TCRdb reanalysed the 5' RACE reads using MiXCR and keeps one entry per CDR3 protein. The data hold around 1,900,000 distinct CDR3 sequences, with more than 35% observed a single time. Specimen: blood. These receptors all stem from a human donor in good health.

The rearrangement links TRBV28 to TRBJ2-5, with a possible D match to TRBD2 (5 bases). TRBJ2-7 explains the end of the DNA better; the J call may be wrong. Germline CDR1 reads MDHEN; CDR2 reads SYDVKM. CDR3 length equals 14 residues. The CDR3: CASSPVGGTREQYF. CDR3 nucleotide sequence: TGTGCCAGCAGCCCCGTCGGAGGTACGCGCGAGCAGTACTTC.

The chain carries TRBV29-1 and TRBJ2-3, with a possible D match to TRBD2 (6 bases). From germline, CDR1 is SQVTM and CDR2 ANQGSEA. V was shortened by 2 bases and J by 7 bases, with 16 bases between the two germline ends. The CDR3 runs to 14 residues. DNA for the CDR3: TGCAGCGTTGAACGGGACTTACCTCCGTATACGCAGTATTTT. It encodes CSVERDLPPYTQYF.

There are a few counts of this clonotype. The chain recombines TRBV20-1 with TRBJ2-1; D may be TRBD2 (6 bases). Trimming cost V 5 bases and J 7 bases, with 18 bases left between them. The germline V gene has CDR1 DFQATT and CDR2 SNEGSKA (reference sequence). The CDR3 is 14 residues long. The CDR3: CSAPAGPLSNEQFF. CDR3 nucleotides: TGCAGTGCTCCGGCGGGGCCCCTGTCTAATGAGCAGTTCTTC.

A few counts support this clonotype. The DNA for the CDR3 is TGTGCCAGCAGATCTCTGGGGGCCAATGAGCAGTTCTTC. Its protein is CASRSLGANEQFF. This rearrangement joins TRBV7-2 to TRBJ2-1, with D maybe TRBD1 (6 bases). The CDR3 contains 13 residues. Germline lookup yields CDR1 SGHTA and CDR2 FQGNSA. V was shortened by 6 bases and J by 6 bases, with 12 bases between the two germline ends.

This clonotype was counted a few times. This chain joins TRBV29-1 and TRBJ1-2; D call uncertain. In germline, CDR1 is SQVTM, CDR2 ANQGSEA. This CDR3 has 15 amino acids. V lost 3 bases, J lost 0 bases, and 14 bases lay in between. The CDR3 coding sequence is TGCAGCGTTGACCATTTCGGAAGTACTAACTATGGCTACACCTTC. This gives the protein CSVDHFGSTNYGYTF.

The V call is TRBV6-2 or TRBV6-3, the J call TRBJ2-2; D not certain. Trimming stripped 5 bases from V and 5 bases from J, with 9 bases between. This CDR3 region has 13 residues. CDR1 and CDR2 (germline): MNHEY, SVGEGT. The CDR3 sequence: CASSLRLTGELFF. CDR3 DNA sequence: TGTGCCAGCAGTCTGAGATTAACCGGGGAGCTGTTTTTT.

This clonotype turned up a few times. The chain's CDR3 is CASSFQRGTGDTQYF. The CDR3 DNA reads TGTGCCAGCAGCTTCCAGCGGGGGACAGGGGATACGCAGTATTTT. The J gene is TRBJ2-3, the V gene TRBV7-2, with D maybe TRBD1 (9 bases). The V end was cut by 3 bases, the J end by 6 bases, with 16 bases between. Germline loops: CDR1 SGHTA, CDR2 FQGNSA. This CDR3 region has 15 residues.

On this clonotype itself: One end of the junction does not line up with germline, which may come from a read error. The rearrangement uses TRBV11-2 and TRBJ2-3; D gene unclear. CDR1 and CDR2 from the germline V gene are SGHAT and FQNNGV. This CDR3 is 14 amino acids long. The CDR3 coding sequence is TGTGCCGGCAGCTCAGGCGGAGACACAGATACGCAGTATTTT. It yields the protein CAGSSGGDTDTQYF.

This clonotype was counted a few times. The chain has TRBV15 and TRBJ2-5; TRBD1 is a possible D gene (5 bases). From germline, CDR1 is LNHNV and CDR2 YYDKDF (reference sequence). The V gene lost 7 bases and the J gene lost 1 base, with 10 bases spanning the gap. The CDR3 consists of 13 residues. The CDR3 DNA reads as TGTGCCACCACCCGGACATCCCAAGAGACCCAGTACTTC. Translated: CATTRTSQETQYF.

This rearrangement joins TRBV6-5 to TRBJ1-2; 9 bases fit TRBD1. In germline, CDR1 is MNHEY, CDR2 SVGAGI. J lost 7 bases, V lost 3 bases, and 9 bases had no gene match. This CDR3 is built from 15 residues. The CDR3 DNA reads as TGTGCCAGCAGTTATTCGACAGGGGGAGGAAGTGGCTACACCTTC. Its translation is CASSYSTGGGSGYTF.

This chain uses TRBV2 with TRBJ2-5, with TRBD1 as a possible D gene (5 bases). The CDR3 totals 14 residues. V was pared by 8 bases and J by 2 bases, with 15 bases between. The V gene's germline CDR1 is SNHLY and CDR2 FYNNEI. As DNA, the CDR3 is TGTGCCAGCCAGGAGTCAGGGTATCAAGAGACCCAGTACTTC. This encodes CASQESGYQETQYF.

This clonotype was detected only a few times. The chain carries TRBV29-1 and TRBJ2-5; 8 bases line up with TRBD1. The J call may be incorrect, as the DNA end agrees better with TRBJ2-7. The CDR3 runs 18 residues. Per germline, CDR1 SQVTM and CDR2 ANQGSEA. The DNA for the CDR3 is TGCAGCGTCGTGGAATTCTGGCAGGGGGCGCGTCAGTCCTACGAGCAGTACTTC. The encoded protein is CSVVEFWQGARQSYEQYF.

The chain couples TRBV10-3 to TRBJ2-6, with unresolved D. Germline V gene lookup returns CDR1 ENHRY and CDR2 SYGVKD. The CDR3 spans 15 residues. Trimming left V 6 bases short and J 0 bases short, with 9 bases between. This chain's CDR3 is CAISREGSGANVLTF. CDR3 nucleotide sequence: TGTGCCATCAGCCGAGAAGGCTCTGGGGCCAACGTCCTGACTTTC.

The CDR3 DNA follows: TGTGCCAGCAGCTTGCTCTCACAGGGGGCGAATGAGCAGTTCTTC. It translates to CASSLLSQGANEQFF. The gene calls are TRBV5-5 and TRBJ2-1; 9 bases line up with TRBD1. The CDR3 totals 15 residues. The V segment lost 1 base and the J segment 7 bases; nucleotides outside the gene matches: 6. Germline lookup yields CDR1 SGHKS and CDR2 YYEKEE (reference sequence).

The genes are TRBV7-2 and TRBJ2-1; D might be TRBD2 (7 bases). This CDR3 is 15 amino acids long. Germline CDR1 is SGHTA and CDR2 is FQGNSA. The V gene lost 5 bases and the J gene lost 2 bases, with 13 bases spanning the gap. CDR3 sequence reads: CASSRGGGAYNEQFF. CDR3 sequence (DNA): TGTGCCAGCAGCCGAGGGGGGGGCGCCTACAATGAGCAGTTCTTC.

This rearrangement joins TRBV11-3 to TRBJ1-2; no clear D. The CDR3 runs to 17 residues. V was clipped by 3 bases and J by 7 bases, with 24 bases between them. Germline V CDR1 and CDR2: SGHNT, YENEEA. In DNA form, the CDR3 reads TGTGCCAGCAGCTTCATGCGGAGAGACTCCTTTCGGGGTGGCTACACCTTC. It translates to CASSFMRRDSFRGGYTF.

The chain employs TRBV11-2 and TRBJ2-1, with D unresolved. The CDR3 loop spans 14 amino acids. Germline V gene lookup returns CDR1 SGHAT and CDR2 FQNNGV. V shed 3 bases and J shed 2 bases, with 8 bases lying between them. The CDR3 spells CASSFQQTYNEQFF. The CDR3, as DNA: TGTGCCAGCAGCTTTCAGCAGACCTACAATGAGCAGTTCTTC.

This clonotype was found once. This sequence joins TRBV10-3 and TRBJ1-2, with D unclear. The V gene's germline CDR1 is ENHRY and CDR2 SYGVKD. This CDR3 has 13 residues. Trimming stripped 2 bases from V and 1 base from J, with 5 bases between. CDR3 loop: CAISERDNYGYTF. The CDR3 nucleotides are TGTGCCATCAGTGAGAGGGATAACTATGGCTACACCTTC.

This clonotype was picked up a small number of times. V gene TRBV12-3 or TRBV12-4 combines with J gene TRBJ2-2; D is tentatively TRBD1 or TRBD2 (6 bases each). V lost 6 bases to trimming and J lost 3 bases, with 11 bases between them. The length of the CDR3 is 14 residues. This CDR3 reads CASRKGGYTGELFF. CDR3 nucleotide sequence: TGTGCCAGCAGGAAAGGGGGGTACACCGGGGAGCTGTTTTTT.

This rearrangement joins TRBV4-1 to TRBJ2-1, with 7 bases aligning to TRBD2. V gave up 0 bases and J gave up 2 bases; unmatched junction bases: 4. This CDR3 has 16 amino acids. Germline V CDR1 and CDR2: MGHRA, YSYEKL. The CDR3 bases are TGCGCCAGCAGCCAAGATTCCCTAGCGGCCTACAATGAGCAGTTCTTC. Its protein is CASSQDSLAAYNEQFF.